This entry lists 8 T cell receptor beta chains sequenced from one sample in a study of cytomegalovirus exposure and HLA in healthy donors. This PCR relied on a set of 60 Vbeta primers and 13 Jbeta primers. The assay was immunoSEQ multiplex PCR, and TCRdb's table has in-frame clones only and misses some. The sample contains around 150,000 clones, 60% to 80% of which appear only once. Source material: PBMCs. The source of these receptors is a man aged 55 to 70 in good health and CMV-seronegative.

The sample holds a few counts of this clone. This CDR3 is missing its conserved last phenylalanine or tryptophan, likely due to a read error. Because the CDR3's place on the DNA is in doubt, the DNA is left out and the CDR3 is given as listed by TCRdb. The chain couples TRBV30 to TRBJ2-7; no check of the table's D call, TRBD1, against the DNA was made. The CDR3 region is 13 residues in length, termini included. CDR1 is GTSNPN and CDR2 is SVGIG in the germline V gene (reference sequence). CDR3 sequence reads: CAWSSGTGGLGIL.

This clone appeared a few times. The genes are TRBV7-8 and TRBJ2-7, with D unresolved. Germline V gene lookup returns CDR1 SGHVS and CDR2 FQNEAQ. V lost 5 bases and J 0 bases, leaving 14 bases between the germline ends. CDR3 length: 15 amino acids. The CDR3 region is CASSPRDLASYEQYF. The CDR3 bases are TGTGCCAGCAGCCCACGAGACTTAGCCTCCTACGAGCAGTACTTC.

The chain has TRBV27 and TRBJ1-4; D gene unclear. Between the trimmed V and J ends, which lost 6 bases and 0 bases, there was a span of 14 bases. Germline CDR1 MNHEY, CDR2 SMNVEV (reference sequence). The CDR3 is 16 residues long. CDR3 coding DNA: TGTGCCAGCAGATCCTCAGGCGGGTCAACTAATGAAAAACTGTTTTTT. This encodes CASRSSGGSTNEKLFF.

This clone was counted between two and nine times. CDR3 nucleotides: TGTGCCAGCAGCCCTGTTAGTTTCACCGGGGAGCTGTTTTTT. Amino acids: CASSPVSFTGELFF. This chain joins TRBV7-9 and TRBJ2-2, with D uncertain. This CDR3 is built from 14 residues. Trimming left V 5 bases short and J 4 bases short, with 11 bases between. Germline V lookup: CDR1 SEHNR, CDR2 FQNEAQ (reference sequence).

The rearrangement uses TRBV6-1 and TRBJ1-2; D might be TRBD1 (5 bases). CDR1 is MNHNS and CDR2 is SASEGT in the germline V gene. The ends were cut back, 2 bases at V and 6 bases at J, with 10 bases in the middle. The CDR3 is 13 amino acids. The CDR3 loop reads CASSEWTPDGYTF. DNA for the CDR3: TGTGCCAGCAGTGAATGGACACCGGATGGCTACACCTTC.

This chain uses TRBV10-2 with TRBJ2-2, with a weak D call TRBD1 (6 bases). Looked up from germline, CDR1 is WSHSY and CDR2 is SAAADI. V was pared by 6 bases and J by 8 bases, with 16 bases between. The CDR3 runs 14 residues. The CDR3 loop is CASREHREGGELFF. In DNA form, the CDR3 reads TGCGCCAGCAGGGAACACAGGGAAGGGGGGGAGCTGTTTTTT.

J is TRBJ2-7 and V is TRBV15; D may be TRBD2 (6 bases). The germline V gene encodes CDR1 LNHNV and CDR2 YYDKDF (reference sequence). Trimming took 0 bases from V and 2 from J, leaving 14 bases between them. The CDR3 extends over 16 amino acids. The CDR3 DNA reads TGTGCCACCAGCAGAGATGGGACTCTCCTTCCCTACGAGCAGTACTTC. This codes for CATSRDGTLLPYEQYF.

The V and J genes are TRBV28 and TRBJ2-7, with D perhaps matching TRBD2 (5 bases). Trimming stripped 0 bases from V and 5 bases from J, with 17 bases between. Germline values: CDR1 MDHEN, CDR2 SYDVKM. This CDR3 comprises 16 residues. CDR3 DNA: TGTGCCAGCAGTTTATGGGGAAACGGGGATCGGGACGAGCAGTACTTC. Residues: CASSLWGNGDRDEQYF. Variable domain in full (rest from reference TRBV28 and TRBJ2-7): DVKVTQSSRYLVKRTGEKVFLECVQDMDHENMFWYRQDPGLGLRLIYFSYDVKMKEKGDIPEGYSVSREKKERFSLILESASTNQTSMYLCASSLWGNGDRDEQYFGPGTRLTVT.